A single sample is the source of the 19 T cell receptor beta chains below, sequenced in a study of TIL therapy for anti-PD-1-resistant metastatic lung cancer. The immunoSEQ assay was v3. Produced via immunoSEQ multiplex PCR; TCRdb's table is partial and in-frame only. The sample carries 36,000 or so clones, around 79% recorded once. The time point here: pre-treatment sample, taken before nivolumab and TIL therapy. The source material was blood, sampled at baseline. Receptors originate from a person between 25 and 79 years old with non-small cell lung cancer.

The V and J genes are TRBV4-1 and TRBJ1-4, with D unresolved. The length of the CDR3 is 15 residues. The germline V gene encodes CDR1 MGHRA and CDR2 YSYEKL. Trimming took 1 base from V and 8 from J, leaving 14 bases between them. This chain's CDR3 is CASSQVDGLGEKLFF. CDR3 bases: TGCGCCAGCAGCCAAGTAGACGGGTTAGGGGAAAAACTGTTTTTT.

V gene TRBV28 combines with J gene TRBJ1-5; D is undetermined. The CDR3 runs 12 residues. Looked up from germline, CDR1 is MDHEN and CDR2 is SYDVKM. Deletions cut 7 bases from V and 4 bases from J, with 8 bases between. CDR3 DNA: TGTGCCAGCACCCCGAAAAATCAGCCCCAGCATTTT. Translation: CASTPKNQPQHF.

The rearrangement links TRBV9 to TRBJ2-7; 12 nucleotides agree with TRBD2. In germline, CDR1 is SGDLS, CDR2 YYNGEE. The CDR3 has 16 amino acids. V was pared by 0 bases and J by 3 bases, with 4 bases of the junction left unmatched. CDR3 DNA: TGTGCCAGCAGCGTAGGGGCTAGCGGGGGGGACTACGAGCAGTACTTC. The encoded protein is CASSVGASGGDYEQYF.

The rearrangement uses TRBV7-9 and TRBJ2-7; 7 bases fit TRBD1. The germline CDR1 and CDR2 sequences are SEHNR and FQNEAQ (reference sequence). Losses at the gene ends were 3 bases for V and 1 base for J; bases not matched to a gene: 6. The length of the CDR3 is 15 residues. CDR3: CASSLGRGKSYEQYF. CDR3 nucleotide sequence: TGTGCCAGCAGCTTGGGCAGGGGGAAATCCTACGAGCAGTACTTC.

The J gene is TRBJ1-1, the V gene TRBV27; D remains unclear. The germline gives CDR1 MNHEY, CDR2 SMNVEV (reference sequence). The germline V and J ends were trimmed by 3 bases and 4 bases, with 3 bases remaining between them. CDR3 length: 11 residues. Here the CDR3 reads CASSLGTEAFF. The CDR3 DNA is TGTGCCAGCAGTTTGGGCACTGAAGCTTTCTTT.

This chain uses TRBV5-5 with TRBJ2-3, with unresolved D. V was clipped by 1 base and J by 0 bases, with 9 bases between them. Germline values: CDR1 SGHKS, CDR2 YYEKEE (reference sequence). The CDR3 is 15 amino acids. The CDR3 sequence: CASSLRVSSTDTQYF. The CDR3 DNA sequence: TGTGCCAGCAGCTTGAGGGTTTCCAGCACAGATACGCAGTATTTT.

This clone was counted only a few times. In DNA, the CDR3 is TGTGCTAGTGGGCACCGGGACTTAAGGGACACTGAAGCTTTCTTT. This encodes CASGHRDLRDTEAFF. V and J are TRBV12-5 and TRBJ1-1; TRBD1 is a possible D gene (5 bases). The CDR3 loop spans 15 amino acids. CDR1 and CDR2 from the germline V gene are LGHNT and FRNRAP. Trimming took 6 bases from V and 3 from J, leaving 17 bases between them.

The CDR3 reads CASSQAGLEIYTF. The DNA for the CDR3 is TGTGCCAGCAGCCAAGCTGGATTGGAAATCTACACCTTC. This rearrangement joins TRBV14 to TRBJ1-2; D uncertain. Per the germline V gene, CDR1 is SGHDN and CDR2 is FVKESK. This CDR3 contains 13 residues. Deletions cut 1 base from V and 10 bases from J, with 13 bases between.

The chain carries TRBV28 and TRBJ2-1, with TRBD2 matching over 13 bases. The V gene end was trimmed by 5 bases and the J gene end by 9 bases; junction bases not matched to a gene: 7. The CDR3 spans 15 residues. The V gene's germline CDR1 is MDHEN and CDR2 SYDVKM. CDR3 nucleotides: TGTGCCAGCAGTCCGGGACTAGCGGGAAGATTTGAGCAGTTCTTC. Amino acids: CASSPGLAGRFEQFF.

V gene TRBV18 combines with J gene TRBJ1-1; D is unclear. The V end lost 6 bases, the J end lost 7 bases, and 9 bases lay between the germline ends. The CDR3 totals 11 residues. Germline CDR1 reads KGHSH; CDR2 reads LQKENI. CDR3 protein: CASSPGVEAFF. The CDR3 DNA is TGTGCCAGCTCCCCTGGAGTTGAAGCTTTCTTT.

The V gene is TRBV7-2, the J gene TRBJ2-1; 10 bases line up with TRBD1. The CDR3 has 15 residues. V dropped 5 bases and J dropped 6; count of bases not matched to a gene: 7. Germline V gives CDR1 SGHTA, CDR2 FQGNSA. As DNA, the CDR3 is TGTGCCAGCAGCCCAACGGGACAGGGGCCCAATGAGCAGTTCTTC. Its protein product is CASSPTGQGPNEQFF.

V usage is TRBV4-3 and J usage is TRBJ1-5; D is unresolved. Trimming stripped 5 bases from V and 7 bases from J, with 15 bases between. The CDR3 has 14 residues. Per germline, CDR1 LGHNA and CDR2 YSLEER. For the CDR3, the DNA is TGCGCCAGCAGCGTCGAAGCGTGGGGACAGCCCCAGCATTTT. This sequence encodes CASSVEAWGQPQHF.

A note on this clone: Different DNA sequences within this sample yield the same CDR3. The rearrangement joins TRBV6-5 to TRBJ2-5, with D unclear. This CDR3 is built from 12 residues. Trimming removed 0 bases at V and 5 bases at J, with 4 bases between. Germline loops: CDR1 MNHEY, CDR2 SVGAGI. The CDR3 DNA reads TGTGCCAGCAGTTACTCCGGGGAGACCCAGTACTTC. Translated: CASSYSGETQYF.

With respect to this clone: Within the sample, other DNA sequences also encode this same CDR3. The chain recombines TRBV7-8 with TRBJ1-5; a possible D gene is TRBD1 (5 bases). The CDR3 is 14 amino acids. The V gene's germline CDR1 is SGHVS and CDR2 FQNEAQ. The V gene lost 0 bases and the J gene lost 7 bases, with 10 bases spanning the gap. CDR3 loop: CASSLAGRDQPQHF. The CDR3 coding sequence is TGTGCCAGCAGCTTAGCTGGGAGGGACCAGCCCCAGCATTTT. The whole variable domain, remainder taken from reference TRBV7-8 and TRBJ1-5, is GAGVSQSPRYKVAKRGQDVALRCDPISGHVSLFWYQQALGQGPEFLTYFQNEAQLDKSGLPSDRFFAERPEGSVSTLKIQRTQQEDSAVYLCASSLAGRDQPQHFGDGTRLSIL.

This chain joins TRBV7-9 and TRBJ2-5; D unresolved. This CDR3 region has 12 residues. V lost 6 bases, J lost 6 bases, and 11 bases lay in between. The germline V gene encodes CDR1 SEHNR and CDR2 FQNEAQ (reference sequence). The CDR3 DNA reads TGTGCCAGCAGGGACCAATCCCAGACCCAGTACTTC. It is translated as CASRDQSQTQYF.

This clone showed up just a few times. This rearrangement joins TRBV5-6 to TRBJ1-1, with D perhaps TRBD1 (5 bases). The CDR3 loop spans 16 amino acids. CDR1 is SGHDT and CDR2 is YYEEEE in the germline V gene. Trimming cost V 3 bases and J 3 bases, with 18 bases left between them. CDR3 nucleotide sequence: TGTGCCAGCAGCTCCGTGGGGGAGAAAGGGGACACTGAAGCTTTCTTT. It translates to CASSSVGEKGDTEAFF.

The J gene is TRBJ2-3, the V gene TRBV25-1; tentatively, D is TRBD1 or TRBD2 (5 bases each). This CDR3 has 12 residues. V was clipped by 6 bases and J by 8 bases, with 12 bases between them. CDR1 and CDR2 (germline): MGHDK, SYGVNS. The CDR3 protein is CASRQGGGTQYF. In DNA form, the CDR3 reads TGTGCCAGCAGGCAGGGTGGGGGTACGCAGTATTTT. Based on the CDR3 plus reference TRBV25-1 and TRBJ2-3, the full variable domain is EADIYQTPRYLVIGTGKKITLECSQTMGHDKMYWYQQDPGMELHLIHYSYGVNSTEKGDLSSESTVSRIRTEHFPLTLESARPSHTSQYLCASRQGGGTQYFGPGTRLTVL.

The V and J genes are TRBV19 and TRBJ1-2; D is perhaps TRBD1 (5 bases). CDR1 LNHDA and CDR2 SQIVND come from the germline V gene (reference sequence). V shed 2 bases and J shed 6 bases, with 13 bases lying between them. This CDR3 has 14 amino acids. The CDR3 here is CASSIRGSWNGYTF. The CDR3 coding sequence is TGTGCCAGTAGTATAAGGGGCAGTTGGAATGGCTACACCTTC.

The rearrangement uses TRBV10-1 and TRBJ2-1; TRBD1 agrees at 7 bases. The CDR3 covers 11 residues. CDR1 is WNHNN and CDR2 is SYGVQD in the germline V gene (reference sequence). The V gene end was trimmed by 7 bases and the J gene end by 11 bases; junction bases not matched to a gene: 5. In DNA form, the CDR3 reads TGCGCCAGCATCGCGACAGGGCAGCAGTTCTTC. Amino acids: CASIATGQQFF.